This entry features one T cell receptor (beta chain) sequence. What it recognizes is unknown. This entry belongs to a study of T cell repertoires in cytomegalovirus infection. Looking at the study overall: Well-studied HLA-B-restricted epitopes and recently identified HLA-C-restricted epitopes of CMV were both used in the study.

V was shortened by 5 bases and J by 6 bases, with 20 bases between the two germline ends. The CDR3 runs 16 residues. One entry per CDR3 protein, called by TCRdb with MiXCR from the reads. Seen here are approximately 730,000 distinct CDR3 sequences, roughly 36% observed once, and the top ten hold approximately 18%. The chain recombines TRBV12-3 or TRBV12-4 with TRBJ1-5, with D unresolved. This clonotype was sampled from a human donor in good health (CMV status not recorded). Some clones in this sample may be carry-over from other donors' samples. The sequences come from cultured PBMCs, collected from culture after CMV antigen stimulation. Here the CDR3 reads CASSAPGVSPGQPQHF. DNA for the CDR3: TGTGCCAGCAGTGCCCCCGGTGTCTCTCCGGGTCAGCCCCAGCATTTT.